This TCR beta chain came from a study of blood T cell repertoires in COVID-19. V was pared by 4 bases and J by 1 base, with 7 bases of the junction left unmatched. This CDR3 comprises 16 residues. The germline gives CDR1 MGHRA, CDR2 YSYEKL. Participants came from about 23 US areas, aged about 18 to 100 years. Donors in Cohort 3 counted as recovered after two negative PCRs, clearance, or symptom resolution. As processed by the authors: Reference gene primer amplification in the assay estimated nucleated cell counts. TCRdb's table, derived via immunoSEQ multiplex PCR, lists solely in-frame clones and lacks some. D and trimming were read from the DNA, whereas the V and J calls and clone size are those reported in that table. Seen here are some 190,000 clones, approximately 84% observed once, and the top ten hold more than 2.5%.

The sequence came from a woman in her twenties or thirties who had recovered from COVID-19. The source material was PBMCs or T cells enriched from blood (not recorded which). The rearrangement joins TRBV4-1 to TRBJ2-1, with 7 bases identical to TRBD1. The DNA for the CDR3 is TGCGCCAGCAGCCCCCCGACAGGGAGATCCTACAATGAGCAGTTCTTC. Protein product: CASSPPTGRSYNEQFF.